Detailed here is one T cell receptor beta chain. Its antigen has not been determined. No much larger clonotype is one base removed from it; base qualities were not supplied. In the prospective study, participants were roughly 18 to 89 years old, resided in 25 or so geographic areas of the United States, and were enrolled through a virtual design. In the prospective study, cohorts were assigned on the basis of participant-reported clinical history obtained from a screening survey and a study questionnaire. Recovered participants in ImmuneRACE Cohort 3 were defined by two consecutive negative NP/OP PCR tests, clearance by a healthcare professional, or resolution of symptoms. In the prospective study, whole blood, serum and a nasopharyngeal or oropharyngeal swab were collected from each participant by mobile phlebotomists. Additional blood draws and questionnaires over an approximately 2-month period could optionally be provided by prospective study participants. Before DNA extraction, prospective study blood samples were shipped either frozen or at room temperature.

This entry comes from a study of blood T cell repertoires in COVID-19 (dated by TCRdb to 2020 to 2022). General notes on the study: Samples covering the acute and convalescent phases of COVID-19 were provided by collaborators in the United States, Italy and Spain. The prospective study material was composed of cDNA or gDNA derived from T cells, B-cell-depleted T cells, or PBMCs. Subjects who had been exposed to COVID-19, were actively infected with it, or had recovered from it provided the deeply sampled blood TCRbeta repertoires that made up the dataset. The repertoires were made available in a free public database intended to serve as a resource for research on the immune response to SARS-CoV-2. The samples were drawn from two sources: the first 160 participants of the ongoing ImmuneRACE study, and 1,254 subjects contributed by 6 global collaborators. Nearly every sample came with metadata listing a de-identified subject ID, COVID-19 status, age in years and sex. Where available, HLA class I and class II types were obtained from metadata supplied by the sample provider rather than from assay-based typing.

Trimming accounts for 5 bases at V and 4 bases at J, while the number of junction bases matched to no gene is 11. The CDR3 covers 15 residues, taking in both the cysteine and the phenylalanine. Here the CDR3 DNA is all that survives: 45 bases in frame from base 1. For CDR1 and CDR2, the germline V gene (reference sequence) lists MNHEY and SMNVEV. The immunoSEQ Assay, a bias-controlled multiplex PCR, was used to amplify TCRbeta CDR3 regions from genomic DNA. The paper's data handling went like this. The number of nucleated cells in each sample was estimated from the amplification of reference gene primers within the assay. To quantify the absolute abundance of each unique TCRbeta CDR3 rearrangement, sequence reads were collapsed and filtered. For each sample, productive Simpson clonality was calculated by taking the square root of Simpson's diversity index across productive rearrangements. TCRdb re-hosts the immuneACCESS table, in-frame sequences only. Its copies lack some clones; in the studies checked, an unresolved V gene accounts for under half of them, and the cause for the rest is not known. V and J calls and clone size come straight from that table; D and trimming were deduced from the DNA. This sample is represented by approximately 200,000 clones; approximately 84% of them were singletons. Of the sample, under 2% falls within the top ten clones.

The paper as a whole reports these results and caveats: How much clinical and demographic metadata was included differed by source and by participant, and the metadata was provided uncurated.

This sequence originates from a man between 60 and 75 years old who had recovered from COVID-19. The V and J segments used are TRBV27 and TRBJ2-7; 7 middle bases align to TRBD2. Source material: PBMCs or T cells enriched from blood (not recorded which). The DNA sequence reads TGTGCCAGCAGTCTCCTACCGGGACTAAATTACGAGCAGTACTTC. The translation is CASSLLPGLNYEQYF.